This T cell receptor beta chain was profiled in a study of OX40 agonist ivuxolimab in advanced cancers. Findings of the study overall: In general, CD8+ T cells held more expanded clones than CD4+ did, on average.

Sequencing was performed with immunoSEQ multiplex PCR; in TCRdb, only in-frame clones are kept and a portion is missing. The sample lists 35,000 to 40,000 clones, about 88% occurring once. V lost 2 bases, J lost 6 bases, and 15 bases stayed unmatched. This CDR3 is built from 18 residues. Germline V CDR1 and CDR2: SGHTA, FQGTGA. On this clone itself: The antigen remains undetermined.

No patient had autoimmune disease or received systemic immunosuppression. The source material was CD4+ or CD8+ T cells sorted from blood, sampled in a trial of the OX40 agonist ivuxolimab. This rearrangement joins TRBV7-3 to TRBJ2-3, with 9 bases aligning to TRBD2. This TCR derives from an adult with an advanced solid tumor such as melanoma, head and neck, liver or kidney cancer. The CDR3 DNA follows: TGTGCCAGCAGCTTATACCCCTCTATAGCGGGAGTCCCTGATACGCAGTATTTT. Amino acids: CASSLYPSIAGVPDTQYF. The full variable domain, with the rest looked up from reference TRBV7-3 and TRBJ2-3, is GAGVSQTPSNKVTEKGKYVELRCDPISGHTALYWYRQSLGQGPEFLIYFQGTGAADDSGLPNDRFFAVRPEGSVSTLKIQRTERGDSAVYLCASSLYPSIAGVPDTQYFGPGTRLTVL.